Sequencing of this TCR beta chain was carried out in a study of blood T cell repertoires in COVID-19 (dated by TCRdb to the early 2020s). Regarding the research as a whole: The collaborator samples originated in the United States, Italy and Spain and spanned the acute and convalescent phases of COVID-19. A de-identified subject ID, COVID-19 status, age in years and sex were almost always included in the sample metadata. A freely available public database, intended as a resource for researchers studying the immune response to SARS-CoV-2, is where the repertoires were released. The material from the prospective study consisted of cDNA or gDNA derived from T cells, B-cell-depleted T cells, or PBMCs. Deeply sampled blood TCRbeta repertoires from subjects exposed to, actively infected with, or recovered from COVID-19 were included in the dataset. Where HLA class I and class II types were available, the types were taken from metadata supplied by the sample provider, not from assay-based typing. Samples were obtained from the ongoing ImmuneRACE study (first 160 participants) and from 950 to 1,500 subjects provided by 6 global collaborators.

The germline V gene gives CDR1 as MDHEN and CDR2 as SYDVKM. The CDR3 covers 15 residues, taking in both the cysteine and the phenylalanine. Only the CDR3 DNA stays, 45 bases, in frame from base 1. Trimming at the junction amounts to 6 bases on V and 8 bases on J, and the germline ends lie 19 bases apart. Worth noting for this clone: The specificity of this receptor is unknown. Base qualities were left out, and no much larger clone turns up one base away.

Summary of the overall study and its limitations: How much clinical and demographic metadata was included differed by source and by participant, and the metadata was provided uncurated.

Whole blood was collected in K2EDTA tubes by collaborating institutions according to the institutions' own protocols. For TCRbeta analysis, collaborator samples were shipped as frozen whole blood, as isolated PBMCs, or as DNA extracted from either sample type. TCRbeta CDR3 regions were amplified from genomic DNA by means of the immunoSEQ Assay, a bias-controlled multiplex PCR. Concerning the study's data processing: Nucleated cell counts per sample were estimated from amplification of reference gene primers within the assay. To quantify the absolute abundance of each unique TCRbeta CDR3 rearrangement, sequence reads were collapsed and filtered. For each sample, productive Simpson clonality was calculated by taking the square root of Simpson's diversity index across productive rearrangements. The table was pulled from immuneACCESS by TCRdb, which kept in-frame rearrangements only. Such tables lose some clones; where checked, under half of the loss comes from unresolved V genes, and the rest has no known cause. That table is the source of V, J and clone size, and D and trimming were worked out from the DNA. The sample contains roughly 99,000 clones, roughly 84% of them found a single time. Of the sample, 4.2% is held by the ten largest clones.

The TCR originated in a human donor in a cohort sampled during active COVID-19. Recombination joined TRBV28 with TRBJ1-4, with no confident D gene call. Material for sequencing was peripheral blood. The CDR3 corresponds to CASSTRLDIIEKLFF. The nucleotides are TGTGCCAGCAGCACTAGGCTCGACATAATCGAAAAACTGTTTTTT. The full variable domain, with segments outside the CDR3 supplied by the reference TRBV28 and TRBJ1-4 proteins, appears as DVKVTQSSRYLVKRTGEKVFLECVQDMDHENMFWYRQDPGLGLRLIYFSYDVKMKEKGDIPEGYSVSREKKERFSLILESASTNQTSMYLCASSTRLDIIEKLFFGSGTQLSVL.